Below, 5 T cell receptor beta chains from the same sample are listed, as sequenced in a study of regulatory T cells in long-lasting Graves disease. According to the study, TCR beta libraries were built with iRepertoire HTBI primers and CDR3-region Arm-PCR. Via MiXCR, TCRdb re-called the multiplex PCR reads, giving one row per CDR3 protein. The data show hundreds of thousands of distinct CDR3 sequences, 22% seen once. Time point meaning: persistent/refractory GD, antithyroid drugs over 5 years with positive TRAb. Researchers made the TCR library from RNA that was extracted from PBMCs. The sequencing used peripheral blood mononuclear cells (PBMCs), collected when the disease was refractory, from a patient treated with antithyroid drugs. These receptors originate from a female donor with Graves disease.

The rearrangement links TRBV5-6 to TRBJ2-7, with 8 bases lining up with TRBD2. Germline V gene lookup returns CDR1 SGHDT and CDR2 YYEEEE. This CDR3 has 16 residues. Unmatched junction bases numbered 12, after V lost 4 bases and J lost 3 bases. DNA of the CDR3: TGTGCCAGCAGCCGTCTACCGAAGCGGGGGCGCTACGAGCAGTACTTC. Its protein is CASSRLPKRGRYEQYF.

This clonotype has just a few counts. V usage is TRBV30 and J usage is TRBJ1-2, with a possible D match to TRBD1 (5 bases). Trimming took 4 bases from V and 8 from J, leaving 11 bases between them. CDR1 is GTSNPN and CDR2 is SVGIG in the germline V gene (reference sequence). The CDR3 consists of 11 residues. The chain's CDR3 is CAWNAGDGYTF. CDR3 nucleotide sequence: TGTGCCTGGAATGCGGGGGACGGCTACACCTTC.

This clonotype was seen more than once but under ten times. The chain links TRBV12-3 or TRBV12-4 to TRBJ2-1; 10 bases are a match to TRBD1. The CDR3 covers 15 residues. After removal of 3 bases from V and 6 bases from J, the junction contained 5 bases not matched to a gene. CDR3 sequence (DNA): TGTGCCAGCAGTTTTCCGGGACAGGGGACCAATGAGCAGTTCTTC. Translating gives CASSFPGQGTNEQFF.

This clonotype came up many times. The chain has TRBV6-1 and TRBJ2-4; TRBD1 matches at 9 bases. Looked up from germline, CDR1 is MNHNS and CDR2 is SASEGT. The CDR3 totals 15 residues. The J segment lost 7 bases and the V segment lost 7 bases, leaving 11 bases of the junction unmatched. The CDR3, as DNA: TGTGCCAGCACGAGACGGGACAGGGAGGGGAACATTCAGTACTTC. This gives the protein CASTRRDREGNIQYF.

This clonotype was recorded at least ten times. The chain links TRBV28 to TRBJ1-1; D ambiguous. The CDR3 totals 12 residues. Germline values: CDR1 MDHEN, CDR2 SYDVKM. V was pared by 5 bases and J by 7 bases, with 11 bases between. The CDR3 sequence is CASSTDQLEAFF. In DNA, the CDR3 is TGTGCCAGCAGTACAGACCAACTTGAAGCTTTCTTT.